The subject of this entry is one T cell receptor beta chain. Its antigen is not known. Trimming at V came to 3 bases and at J to 5 bases, leaving 6 bases not matched to a gene. The germline gives CDR1 MNHEY, CDR2 SMNVEV (reference sequence). The CDR3 is 17 residues long. These data come from a study of OX40 agonist ivuxolimab in advanced cancers. Study summary: Hepatocellular carcinoma, melanoma, renal cell or head and neck cancer occurred in dose-escalation patients. Regarding the study as a whole: No antigen was identified for the clonally expanded peripheral T cells. By week 6 at 0.1 to 3.0 mg/kg, blood CD4+ and CD8+ T cells had expanded clonally.

Assay: immunoSEQ multiplex PCR; the TCRdb copy retains only in-frame clones and omits some. The sample records tens of thousands of clones, 80% to 90% being singletons. The sequences come from CD4+ or CD8+ T cells sorted from blood, collected in a trial of the OX40 agonist ivuxolimab. This sequence was found in an adult with an advanced solid tumor such as melanoma, head and neck, liver or kidney cancer. This chain joins TRBV27 and TRBJ2-5; 16 nucleotides match TRBD2. This CDR3 is CASSFGTSGGAWETQYF. Written as DNA, the CDR3 is TGTGCCAGCAGTTTCGGGACTAGCGGGGGGGCTTGGGAGACCCAGTACTTC.